This is a list of T cell receptor beta chains from one sample in a study of cytomegalovirus exposure and HLA in healthy donors. The data were produced by immunoSEQ multiplex PCR, yet TCRdb's version contains in-frame clones alone and is incomplete. The sample has about 90,000 clones; approximately 71% are singletons. Material: PBMCs. Every receptor here comes from a woman under 30 in good health and CMV-seropositive. CDR3s include the opening cysteine and the closing phenylalanine or tryptophan. Fields, in order: V gene, CDR3 protein.

>TRBV9
CASSVGSLRAGELFF
>TRBV5-5
CASSWTPGTGEETQYF
>TRBV6-5
CASSFDRVLREQYF
>TRBV28
CASNSRTYSYNEQFF
>TRBV7-2
CASSLDRGQSF
>TRBV5-4
CASSYRAGGLETQYF
>TRBV2
CASREDRGVTGELFF
>TRBV25-1
CASSGQGSFEAFF
>TRBV5-1
CASSLAPGWGGTDTQYF
>TRBV27
CASSPGTRPREQYF
>TRBV5-6
CASSPRTGVGTGELFF
>TRBV6-6
CASSYSPTYGYTF
>TRBV6-1
CASSPDRPNSPLHF
>TRBV27
CASSAFRGSGYGYTF
>TRBV7-2
CASSSGGGLSYEQYF
>TRBV6-5
CASSYRGSYNSPLHF
>TRBV27
CASSSQPTSFDEQFF
>TRBV6-6
CASSYRRDRGQYEQYF
>TRBV5-1
CASSYGQGRTGELFF
>TRBV7-2
CASSLGGPGRFNEQFF
>TRBV2
CASTGVNYGYTF
>TRBV7-3
CASSLTSGRDTQYF
>TRBV7-8
CASSFRGVNEKLLF
>TRBV6-6
CASSSNRVTGELFF
>TRBV15
CATSVGRDQETQYF
>TRBV5-4
CASSPPTGRTSEQYF
>TRBV4-2
CASSKRTGAGNTIYF
>TRBV5-4
CASSRTSGRGETQYF
>TRBV27
CASSIGQSGNTIYF
>TRBV5-4
CASSSLREETQYF
>TRBV10-3
CAISDGQGADSPLHF
>TRBV5-8
CASSTGTSASHNEQFF
>TRBV27
CASSPGQSSPLHF
>TRBV4-3
CASSQDTGGADTQYF
>TRBV4-2
CASSQSLDMDNEQFF
>TRBV28
CASDTYSNQPQHF
>TRBV29-1
CSVRGNTEAFF
>TRBV7-8
CASSLVVPRGTDTQYF
>TRBV7-2
CASSLGLAGVETQYF
>TRBV7-8
CASSLVAEQYF
>TRBV19
CASSIGRWTDYNSPLHF
>TRBV27
CASSWRQTDTQYF
>TRBV25-1
CAIETSGGGEQYF
>TRBV7-3
CAKASGGHYEQYF
>TRBV10-2
CASAADSYEQYF